A selection of T cell receptor beta chains follows, all from one sample in a study of shared clonotypes between healthy human individuals. Repertoires were generated with immunoSEQ multiplex PCR, while TCRdb's copy carries only in-frame clones and drops some. The sample has around 2,100,000 clones, 85% to 95% seen once. Sequencing input: naive CD8+ T cells sorted from blood. The source is a man younger than 35 in good health. CDR3s include the opening cysteine and the closing phenylalanine or tryptophan. Fields, in order: V gene, D gene, clone size, CDR3 length, J gene, CDR3 protein, CDR3 DNA. D genes are given only for firm matches. The size of a clone is reported for some rows only, either as once, few or many, or as a class for expanded clones.

TRBV5-6,TRBD1,.,14,TRBJ2-7,CASSPGTGPYEQYF,TGTGCCAGCAGCCCCGGGACAGGACCCTACGAGCAGTACTTC
TRBV28,.,.,13,TRBJ2-7,CASSFGTAYEQYF,TGTGCCAGCAGTTTTGGCACAGCCTACGAGCAGTACTTC
TRBV15,TRBD1,once,15,TRBJ2-7,CATSRAEGQAREQYF,TGTGCCACCAGCAGGGCCGAAGGACAGGCTCGGGAGCAGTACTTC
TRBV4-1,.,.,14,TRBJ2-3,CASSQDRTADTQYF,TGCGCCAGCAGCCAAGATCGGACGGCGGATACGCAGTATTTT
TRBV7-9,.,.,15,TRBJ2-2,CASSPGESVTGELFF,TGTGCCAGTAGCCCGGGGGAGAGCGTTACCGGGGAGCTGTTTTTT
TRBV5-5,.,.,14,TRBJ1-1,CASSLFGSSGEAFF,TGTGCCAGCAGCTTGTTTGGTTCGTCAGGTGAAGCTTTCTTT
TRBV4-1,TRBD1,.,14,TRBJ1-5,CASRPGTGMLPQHF,TGCGCCAGCAGACCCGGGACAGGGATGTTGCCCCAGCATTTT
TRBV7-9,TRBD1,.,16,TRBJ1-2,CASSSPLTGRLYGYTF,TGTGCCAGCAGCTCCCCCCTGACAGGGCGACTCTATGGCTACACCTTC
TRBV29-1,.,.,12,TRBJ2-7,CSVGPALNEQYF,TGCAGCGTTGGCCCAGCTTTGAACGAGCAGTACTTC
TRBV2,.,.,15,TRBJ2-1,CASSEMEGSYNEQFF,TGTGCCAGCAGTGAAATGGAGGGTTCCTACAATGAGCAGTTCTTC
TRBV7-9,.,.,12,TRBJ1-1,CASRKEGAEAFF,TGTGCCAGCAGGAAAGAGGGGGCTGAAGCTTTCTTT
TRBV5-6,TRBD1,.,15,TRBJ2-7,CASSQSGTGAHEQYF,TGTGCCAGCAGCCAAAGTGGGACAGGGGCCCACGAGCAGTACTTC
TRBV5-1,.,.,13,TRBJ2-3,CASRGGLPDTQYF,TGCGCCAGCAGGGGGGGACTTCCAGATACGCAGTATTTT
TRBV7-2,.,.,17,TRBJ2-3,CASSFWDFFTSTDTQYF,TGTGCCAGCAGCTTCTGGGACTTTTTCACTAGCACAGATACGCAGTATTTT
TRBV28,.,.,13,TRBJ2-7,CASSSLKAYEQYF,TGTGCCAGCAGTTCCCTCAAGGCCTACGAGCAGTACTTC
TRBV7-6,.,once,16,TRBJ2-3,CASSHAIRESTDTQYF,TGTGCCAGCAGCCACGCGATAAGGGAAAGCACAGATACGCAGTATTTT
TRBV13,TRBD2,once,16,TRBJ2-1,CASSLGPLAGGNEQFF,TGTGCCAGCAGCTTAGGCCCACTAGCGGGAGGAAATGAGCAGTTCTTC
TRBV27,.,.,15,TRBJ2-1,CASTPGPIGYNEQFF,TGTGCCAGCACCCCGGGGCCTATCGGTTACAATGAGCAGTTCTTC
TRBV5-1,.,.,13,TRBJ2-7,CASSLTSSYEQYF,TGCGCCAGCAGTCTTACTTCCTCCTACGAGCAGTACTTC
TRBV6-5,.,.,13,TRBJ2-2,CASSPSGTGELFF,TGTGCCAGCAGCCCTTCGGGCACCGGGGAGCTGTTTTTT
TRBV2,.,.,13,TRBJ2-3,CASSPLAPDTQYF,TGTGCCAGCAGTCCTCTAGCCCCCGATACGCAGTATTTT
TRBV28,.,.,16,TRBJ2-5,CASSPGQGRIPETQYF,TGTGCCAGCAGTCCCGGGCAGGGGAGGATTCCAGAGACCCAGTACTTC
TRBV27,.,.,14,TRBJ2-5,CASSLNSVQETQYF,TGTGCCAGCAGTTTAAACAGCGTACAAGAGACCCAGTACTTC
TRBV12-5,TRBD1,.,14,TRBJ1-1,CASDQEGASTEAFF,TGTGCTAGTGATCAGGAGGGGGCAAGCACTGAAGCTTTCTTT